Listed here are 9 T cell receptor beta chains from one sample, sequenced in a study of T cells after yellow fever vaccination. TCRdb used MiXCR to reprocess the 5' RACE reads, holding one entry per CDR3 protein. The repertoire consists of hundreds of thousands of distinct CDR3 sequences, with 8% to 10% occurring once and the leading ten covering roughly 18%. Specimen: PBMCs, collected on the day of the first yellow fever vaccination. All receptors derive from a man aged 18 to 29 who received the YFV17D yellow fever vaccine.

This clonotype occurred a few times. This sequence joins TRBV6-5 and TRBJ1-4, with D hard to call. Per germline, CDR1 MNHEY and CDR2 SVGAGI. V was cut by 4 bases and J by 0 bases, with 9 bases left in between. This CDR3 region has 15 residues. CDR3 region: CASSSTGATNEKLFF. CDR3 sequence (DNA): TGTGCCAGCAGTTCGACGGGTGCAACTAATGAAAAACTGTTTTTT.

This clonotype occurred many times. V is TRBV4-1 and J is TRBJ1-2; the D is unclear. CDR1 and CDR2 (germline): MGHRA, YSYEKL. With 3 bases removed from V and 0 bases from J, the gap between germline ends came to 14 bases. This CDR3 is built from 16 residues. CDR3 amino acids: CASSHASGRPNYGYTF. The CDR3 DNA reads TGCGCCAGCAGCCACGCATCAGGACGGCCTAACTATGGCTACACCTTC.

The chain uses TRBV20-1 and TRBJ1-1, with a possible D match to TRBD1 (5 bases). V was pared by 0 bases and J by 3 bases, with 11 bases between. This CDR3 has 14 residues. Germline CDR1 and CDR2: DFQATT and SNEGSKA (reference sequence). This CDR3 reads CSARDRGGYTEAFF. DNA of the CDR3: TGCAGTGCTAGAGATCGCGGGGGTTACACTGAAGCTTTCTTT.

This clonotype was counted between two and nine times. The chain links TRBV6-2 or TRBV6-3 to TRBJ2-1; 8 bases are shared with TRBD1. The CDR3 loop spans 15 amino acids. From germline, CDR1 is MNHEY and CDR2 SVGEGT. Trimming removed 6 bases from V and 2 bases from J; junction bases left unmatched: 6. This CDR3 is CASRRRTGTYNEQFF. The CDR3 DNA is TGTGCCAGCAGAAGAAGGACAGGGACCTACAATGAGCAGTTCTTC.

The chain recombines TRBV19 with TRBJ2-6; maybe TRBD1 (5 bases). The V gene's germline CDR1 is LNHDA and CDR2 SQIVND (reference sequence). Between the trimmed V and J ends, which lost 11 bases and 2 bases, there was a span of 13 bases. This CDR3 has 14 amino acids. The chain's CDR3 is CASGPRAGANVLTF. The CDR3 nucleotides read TGTGCCTCGGGCCCCAGGGCTGGGGCCAACGTCCTGACTTTC.

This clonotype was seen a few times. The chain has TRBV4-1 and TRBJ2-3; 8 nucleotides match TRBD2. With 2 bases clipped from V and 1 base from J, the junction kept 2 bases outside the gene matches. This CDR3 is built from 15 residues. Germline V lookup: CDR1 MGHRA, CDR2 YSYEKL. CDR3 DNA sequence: TGCGCCAGCAGCCAACGGGGGGGCCGCACAGATACGCAGTATTTT. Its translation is CASSQRGGRTDTQYF.

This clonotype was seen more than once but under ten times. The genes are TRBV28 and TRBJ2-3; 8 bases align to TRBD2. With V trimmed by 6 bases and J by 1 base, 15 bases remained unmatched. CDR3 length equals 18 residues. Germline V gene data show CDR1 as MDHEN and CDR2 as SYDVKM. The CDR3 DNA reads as TGTGCCAGCAGAAAGGACCATAGCCGGGGGGGCCGCACAGATACGCAGTATTTT. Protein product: CASRKDHSRGGRTDTQYF.

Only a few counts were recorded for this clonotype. CDR3 loop: CASSQTLNQPQHF. The CDR3 DNA reads TGCGCCAGCAGCCAAACCCTTAATCAGCCCCAGCATTTT. This rearrangement joins TRBV4-1 to TRBJ1-5, with D unresolved. Germline CDR1 MGHRA, CDR2 YSYEKL. CDR3 size: 13 residues. V was shortened by 2 bases and J by 4 bases, with 6 bases between the two germline ends.

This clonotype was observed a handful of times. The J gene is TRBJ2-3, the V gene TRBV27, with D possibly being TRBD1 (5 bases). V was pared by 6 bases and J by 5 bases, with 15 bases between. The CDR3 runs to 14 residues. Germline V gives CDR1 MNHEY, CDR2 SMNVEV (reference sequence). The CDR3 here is CASSFLGARDTQYF. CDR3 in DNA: TGTGCCAGCAGCTTCTTAGGGGCGAGAGATACGCAGTATTTT.